These 4 T cell receptor beta chains were all obtained from the same sample, sequenced in a study of shared clonotypes between healthy human individuals (dated by TCRdb to 2020 to 2022). Libraries were constructed by the immunoSEQ multiplex PCR assay. Held by TCRdb, this immuneACCESS table contains in-frame sequences only and omits some clones. Under half of the omission traces to an unresolved V gene where checked; the cause of the rest is unknown. In all, the sample holds approximately 500,000 clones, and 90% to 97% of those were seen once. The ten largest clonotypes hold about 0.054% of the sample. Material: naive CD4+ T cells sorted from blood. The label giving this sample's cell subset or site can be read as: CD45RA+ positively selected. The receptor set was obtained from a woman aged 25 to 39 in good health.

The chain joins TRBV6-6 to TRBJ2-1; possible D gene TRBD2, 6 bases. Germline lookup yields CDR1 MNHNY and CDR2 SVGAGI (reference sequence). The CDR3 is 15 residues long. V was trimmed by 2 bases and J by 4 bases, leaving 12 bases between them. The CDR3 here is CASSYQEGLYNEQFF. CDR3 sequence (DNA): TGTGCCAGCAGTTACCAGGAGGGCCTTTACAATGAGCAGTTCTTC.

The chain carries TRBV7-2 and TRBJ2-1, with 7 bases that match TRBD2. In germline, CDR1 is SGHTA, CDR2 FQGNSA. V trimming: 5 bases; J trimming: 6 bases; junction bases outside the gene matches: 13. The CDR3 runs 16 residues. The CDR3 here is CASSQEWGGLLNEQFF. CDR3 DNA sequence: TGTGCCAGCAGCCAAGAATGGGGAGGGCTTCTCAATGAGCAGTTCTTC.

This clone was counted once. This chain uses TRBV11-2 with TRBJ1-2; D remains ambiguous. Germline assignment: CDR1 SGHAT and CDR2 FQNNGV. V shed 3 bases and J shed 1 base, with 9 bases lying between them. The CDR3 totals 14 residues. CDR3 nucleotides: TGTGCCAGCAGCTTGAGGCGGGGTAACTATGGCTACACCTTC. Its protein product is CASSLRRGNYGYTF. The full variable domain, with the rest looked up from reference TRBV11-2 and TRBJ1-2, is EAGVAQSPRYKIIEKRQSVAFWCNPISGHATLYWYQQILGQGPKLLIQFQNNGVVDDSQLPKDRFSAERLKGVDSTLKIQPAKLEDSAVYLCASSLRRGNYGYTFGSGTRLTVV.

The chain links TRBV10-3 to TRBJ2-1, with a weak D call TRBD2 (5 bases). This CDR3 has 15 residues. CDR1 is ENHRY, CDR2 SYGVKD, per germline. The germline V and J ends were trimmed by 2 bases and 4 bases, with 12 bases remaining between them. The chain's CDR3 is CAISERESLYNEQFF. In DNA, the CDR3 is TGTGCCATCAGTGAGAGGGAGTCCCTATACAATGAGCAGTTCTTC.